Included here is one T cell receptor (beta chain) sequence, with context. The antigen is not known. Germline lookup yields CDR1 LNHDA and CDR2 SQIVND (reference sequence). With 5 bases clipped from V and 10 bases from J, the junction kept 25 bases outside the gene matches. CDR3 length: 20 residues. The protocol was immunoSEQ multiplex PCR, while the TCRdb copy is restricted to in-frame clones and leaves out a portion. The table records around 200,000 clones, approximately 94% of them present only once. The sample belongs to a study of T cell responses to AZD1222 COVID-19 vaccine. Study-level results: The sample set comprised mostly white British donors with more females, and clonal diversity was possibly underestimated.

The V call is TRBV19, the J call TRBJ1-5; 11 bases are a match to TRBD1. This TCR derives from an adult who received the AZD1222 COVID-19 vaccine. The sequencing used peripheral blood, collected 28 days after the second AZD1222 dose. CDR3 DNA sequence: TGTGCCAGTAGTCCACAGGGCCACTGGACAGGGGGCATTACGAGAAGCCCCCAGCATTTT. Translation: CASSPQGHWTGGITRSPQHF.